The 4 T cell receptor beta chains given below trace back to one sample, sequenced in a study of T cell clonality in common variable immunodeficiency. Profiling relied on immunoSEQ multiplex PCR, and the TCRdb table lists in-frame clones only, not all of them. The sample has tens of thousands of clones, none seen only once; the top ten hold around 6.3%. Sequencing was carried out using peripheral blood mononuclear cells. These receptor sequences come from a person aged 18 to 75 in good health.

A word on this clone: The CDR3 end is not reached by the read, which stops 3 residues before it; the germline J gene fills it in. This rearrangement joins TRBV2 to TRBJ2-3; D might be TRBD1 (6 bases). CDR1 is SNHLY and CDR2 is FYNNEI in the germline V gene. This CDR3 comprises 15 residues. V was cut by 10 bases and J by 3 bases, with 20 bases left in between. CDR3 DNA (partial): TGTGCCAACGCCCGGGACAACGGATGGACAGATACG. It is translated as CANARDNGWTDT. Given in full, the CDR3 is CANARDNGWTDTQYF.

This clone appeared a few times. The read finishes 3 residues shy of the CDR3 end, and the germline J gene is used to complete it. The chain joins TRBV5-8 to TRBJ1-2; D may be TRBD1 (5 bases). Germline V gene lookup returns CDR1 SGHTS and CDR2 YDEGEE. The CDR3 spans 13 residues. Trimming left V 3 bases short and J 6 bases short, with 12 bases between. The CDR3 DNA, read in part, is TGTGCCAGCAGCTCGGGGGACCGAGATGGC. Residues: CASSSGDRDG. The full CDR3 protein is CASSSGDRDGYTF.

This clone was observed at least ten times. The read terminates 3 residues ahead of where the CDR3 ends, so the germline J gene completes it. The V and J genes are TRBV7-7 and TRBJ2-5; 8 bases are a match to TRBD2. Trimming took 5 bases from V and 7 from J; bases not matched to a gene: 6. The length of the CDR3 is 13 residues. CDR1 and CDR2 (germline): SSHAT, FNYEAQ (reference sequence). The CDR3 loop reads CASSRLAYGTQYF. Incomplete CDR3 DNA: TGTGCCAGCAGCCGACTAGCGTATGGGACC.

This clone has just a few counts. The germline gene is not matched at one end of the junction; a read error may be the cause. The sequence runs out 3 residues before the end of the CDR3; the remainder is reconstructed from the germline J gene. This rearrangement joins TRBV30 to TRBJ2-3; TRBD1 agrees at 7 bases. The germline CDR1 and CDR2 sequences are GTSNPN and SVGIG (reference sequence). The CDR3 is 13 amino acids. Incomplete CDR3 DNA: TGTGCCTGCTCGACAGGGTCGACAGAGACG. Its protein is CACSTGSTET. From start to end, the CDR3 is CACSTGSTETQYF.